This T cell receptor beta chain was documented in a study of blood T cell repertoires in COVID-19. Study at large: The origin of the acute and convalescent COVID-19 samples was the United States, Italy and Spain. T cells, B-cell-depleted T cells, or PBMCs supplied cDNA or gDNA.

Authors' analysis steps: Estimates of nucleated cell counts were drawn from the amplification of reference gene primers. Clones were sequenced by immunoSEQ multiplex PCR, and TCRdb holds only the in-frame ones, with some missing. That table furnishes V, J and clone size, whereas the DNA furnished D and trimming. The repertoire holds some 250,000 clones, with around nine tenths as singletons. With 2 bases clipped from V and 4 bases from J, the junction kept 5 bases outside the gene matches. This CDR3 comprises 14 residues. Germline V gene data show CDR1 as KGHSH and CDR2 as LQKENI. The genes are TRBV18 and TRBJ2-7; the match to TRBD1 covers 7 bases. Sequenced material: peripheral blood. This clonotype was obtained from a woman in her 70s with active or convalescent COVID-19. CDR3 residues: CASSPATGLYEQYF. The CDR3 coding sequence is TGTGCCAGCTCACCAGCGACAGGGTTATACGAGCAGTACTTC.